Listed below are T cell receptor beta chains from one sample, sequenced in a study of blood T cell repertoires in COVID-19. This table comes from immunoSEQ multiplex PCR, and its TCRdb copy is limited to in-frame clones, with some not included. The table includes 250,000 or so clones, roughly nine tenths detected once. The specimen was peripheral blood. All receptors derive from a man between 60 and 75 years old with acute or convalescent COVID-19. Each CDR3 is given with its conserved first and last residue. A D gene is named only where the DNA matches it firmly. Clone size, where shown, is once, few, many, or a class for clones that have expanded.

v_gene: TRBV7-8
d_gene: TRBD1
j_gene: TRBJ1-5
abundance: -
CDR3nt: TGTGCCAGCAGCTTATGGGGGGACAGACCCAATCAGCCCCAGCATTTT
CDR3aa: CASSLWGDRPNQPQHF

v_gene: TRBV28
d_gene: -
j_gene: TRBJ1-2
abundance: -
CDR3nt: TGTGCCAGCCGGAGTAACTATGGCTACACCTTC
CDR3aa: CASRSNYGYTF

v_gene: TRBV7-2
d_gene: TRBD1
j_gene: TRBJ2-3
abundance: few
CDR3nt: TGTGCCAGCAGACTCGACAGGGGATACACAGATACGCAGTATTTT
CDR3aa: CASRLDRGYTDTQYF

v_gene: TRBV11-3
d_gene: -
j_gene: TRBJ2-5
abundance: -
CDR3nt: TGTGCCAGCAGCTTTGTCGCGGGAGAGACCCAGTACTTC
CDR3aa: CASSFVAGETQYF

v_gene: TRBV4-1
d_gene: TRBD1
j_gene: TRBJ1-1
abundance: -
CDR3nt: TGCGCCAGCAGCCAAGATGGGACAGTCCCCTGGGGCACTGAAGCTTTCTTT
CDR3aa: CASSQDGTVPWGTEAFF

v_gene: TRBV27
d_gene: TRBD1
j_gene: TRBJ1-2
abundance: -
CDR3nt: TGTGCCAGCAGTTCCCGGACAGGGGGCTACTATGGCTACACCTTC
CDR3aa: CASSSRTGGYYGYTF

v_gene: TRBV28
d_gene: TRBD2
j_gene: TRBJ2-7
abundance: -
CDR3nt: TGTGCCAGCAGCAACCCGACGTGGAGCGGGAGGGCCTACGAGCAGTACTTC
CDR3aa: CASSNPTWSGRAYEQYF

v_gene: TRBV9
d_gene: -
j_gene: TRBJ1-6
abundance: -
CDR3nt: TGTGCCAGCAGCGTAGCTGGCAGGGTGGATAATTCACCCCTCCACTTT
CDR3aa: CASSVAGRVDNSPLHF

v_gene: TRBV9
d_gene: TRBD1
j_gene: TRBJ2-3
abundance: -
CDR3nt: TGTGCCAGCAGCGTAGAAACAGGGGGCCCAGATACGCAGTATTTT
CDR3aa: CASSVETGGPDTQYF

v_gene: TRBV5-1
d_gene: -
j_gene: TRBJ1-2
abundance: -
CDR3nt: TGCGCCAGCAGCTTGGACCAGGGTTATGGCTACACCTTC
CDR3aa: CASSLDQGYGYTF

v_gene: TRBV30
d_gene: -
j_gene: TRBJ1-1
abundance: -
CDR3nt: TGTGCCTGGAGGATCGGGTTGGACACTGAAGCTTTCTTT
CDR3aa: CAWRIGLDTEAFF

v_gene: TRBV9
d_gene: TRBD2
j_gene: TRBJ2-2
abundance: -
CDR3nt: TGTGCCAGCAGCGTAGGGGCTAGCGGTTATAACACCGGGGAGCTGTTTTTT
CDR3aa: CASSVGASGYNTGELFF

v_gene: TRBV30
d_gene: -
j_gene: TRBJ1-1
abundance: -
CDR3nt: TGTGCCTGGATGAGAGACAGGAACACTGAAGCTTTCTTT
CDR3aa: CAWMRDRNTEAFF

v_gene: TRBV7-9
d_gene: TRBD1
j_gene: TRBJ2-5
abundance: -
CDR3nt: TGTGCCAGCAGCTTAGTTGTCCAGGACAGGGGGCGGAAGACCCAGTACTTC
CDR3aa: CASSLVVQDRGRKTQYF

v_gene: TRBV9
d_gene: TRBD2
j_gene: TRBJ2-7
abundance: -
CDR3nt: TGTGCCAGCAGCGTAGACTCGCGGGGGGGAGAGCAGTACTTC
CDR3aa: CASSVDSRGGEQYF

v_gene: TRBV6-5
d_gene: -
j_gene: TRBJ1-3
abundance: -
CDR3nt: TGTGCCAGCAGTCCGACAGACTCTGGAAACACCATATATTTT
CDR3aa: CASSPTDSGNTIYF

v_gene: TRBV5-6
d_gene: TRBD2
j_gene: TRBJ2-7
abundance: -
CDR3nt: TGTGCCAGCAGCCCGGGAGGGGCCACATCAAGCTACGAGCAGTACTTC
CDR3aa: CASSPGGATSSYEQYF